This TCR beta chain is drawn from a study of CD8 T cells in ankylosing spondylitis. Study results and caveats: Earlier studies detected some motif variants in reactive arthritis synovial fluid and blood. A motif of 7 to 9 highly homologous TCR beta variants was seen as apparently characteristic of ankylosing spondylitis blood. Matched synovial fluid from ankylosing spondylitis patients was reported to be enriched for disease-linked clones.

TCRdb reprocessed the 5' RACE reads with MiXCR, giving one entry per CDR3 protein. The repertoire holds fewer than 650,000 distinct CDR3 sequences, with roughly 12% as singletons. This clonotype appeared a few times. Its target is not known. The origin of this receptor is a male donor with ankylosing spondylitis. Sequences were obtained from blood, either unsorted or a sorted T cell fraction (not recorded which).

The CDR3 nucleotides are TGTGCCAGCGCAGGGGGACAAAACTATGGCTACACCTTC. It codes for CASAGGQNYGYTF. The J gene is TRBJ1-2, the V gene TRBV28, with 7 positions matching TRBD1. CDR1 and CDR2 (germline): MDHEN, SYDVKM. V shed 8 bases and J 2 bases; nucleotides not matched to a gene: 5. This CDR3 has 13 amino acids.